The 3 T cell receptor beta chains in this list originate from one sample, sequenced in a study of blood T cell repertoires in COVID-19. Method: immunoSEQ multiplex PCR; TCRdb's copy keeps in-frame clones and lacks some. The sample has fewer than 120,000 clones, approximately 82% seen once. The sequencing input was peripheral blood. The receptors come from a woman of 80 years or more with acute or convalescent COVID-19.

This rearrangement joins TRBV10-1 to TRBJ1-3, with 9 bases aligning to TRBD1. Germline CDR1 and CDR2: WNHNN and SYGVQD (reference sequence). The junction had 3 bases not matched to a gene; V was cut back by 6 bases and J by 6 bases. This CDR3 is 13 amino acids long. The CDR3 loop reads CASSRTGENTIYF. In DNA, the CDR3 is TGCGCCAGCAGCCGGACAGGGGAAAACACCATATATTTT.

The V gene is TRBV5-8, the J gene TRBJ2-1; no clear D. Germline V gives CDR1 SGHTS, CDR2 YDEGEE. Trimming removed 3 bases at V and 0 bases at J, with 13 bases between. The CDR3 consists of 16 residues. Here the CDR3 reads CASSSYDPSSYNEQFF. The CDR3 DNA reads TGTGCCAGCAGCTCTTATGACCCTAGCTCCTACAATGAGCAGTTCTTC.

The V gene is TRBV11-3, the J gene TRBJ2-5, with 15 bases lining up with TRBD2. There are 16 residues in the CDR3. CDR1 is SGHNT and CDR2 is YENEEA in the germline V gene. The V segment lost 5 bases and the J segment 2 bases; nucleotides outside the gene matches: 3. CDR3 nucleotide sequence: TGTGCCAGCAGCCCGGGACTAGCGGGGGGACAAGAGACCCAGTACTTC. Encoded protein: CASSPGLAGGQETQYF.